The TCR beta chain described here comes from a study of cytomegalovirus exposure and HLA in healthy donors listed by TCRdb under 2017. Regarding the study in general: According to an earlier analysis of around 600 of the donors, some 170 million T cells yielded 100 million or so unique TCR beta sequences and 276 Gb of sequence data. Besides the first cohort of approximately 710 subjects, a separate validation cohort made up of over a hundred different subjects was used. Every repertoire in the discovery cohort had been generated on one and the same sequencing platform. The genetic ancestry cluster associated with self-reported Caucasian donors included roughly four fifths of the 300 to 450 genotyped donors. High-throughput TCR immunosequencing, statistical association of individual TCRs with disease status, and machine learning were combined to predict cytomegalovirus infection status. An earlier analysis of approximately 580 of the donors used high-throughput TCR beta sequencing to judge whether each TCR beta V gene segment behaved as functional or pseudogenic. Approximately 310 gigabases of sequencing data and tens of millions of unique TCR sequences were included in an early release covering about 620 HLA-typed donors. Typing coverage differed by locus: A, B, C, DRB1 and DQB1 were typed in roughly 620-630 donors, DQA1 in 500 to 550, DPA1 in nearly 610, and DPB1 in 472. Across 398 genotyped donors of the cohort, an average of approximately 240,000 unique TCR beta nucleotide sequences per donor were sequenced, and around 19% of those sequences were non-productive. A later genetic analysis took genome-wide SNP genotypes for 398 of the 666 donors and used that subset as a discovery cohort. In a later analysis, previously published TCR beta repertoires from some 640 donors were re-analyzed and high-resolution HLA genotyping was added so that TCR occurrence patterns could be studied. Using immunosequencing, the study profiled T cell repertoires from 666 subjects and related those repertoires to cytomegalovirus serostatus. HLA typing included class I and class II loci at four-digit resolution. About five DR-DQ haplotypes were handled as single units for association and clustering, since linkage in the cohort was strong. Donor age, sex, ethnicity and CMV serostatus were compiled together with the repertoire data. Rather than using new phenotypic data, the later analysis identified candidate immune exposures from TCR beta sequences and from how often those sequences occurred across donors. The study was designed to test whether signatures of past pathogen exposure could be identified by cataloging public T cell receptors. Here is what the overall study found, with its caveats: A further reported finding was that TCR beta sequences accurately predicted the HLA-A and HLA-B alleles for most subjects in the first cohort. Across donors, most TCR sequences were observed very rarely, whereas some public TCRs were present in many individuals. The classifier was reported to diagnose cytomegalovirus status with high specificity and sensitivity in both the original cohort and the validation cohort. Roughly uniform sequencing depth across donors was assumed in presence/absence analyses, although this assumption may not hold. A few of the identified cytomegalovirus-associated TCR beta chains were confirmed in vitro to be specific for cytomegalovirus antigens. Strong co-occurrence of HLA alleles, especially DR and DQ, made assigning TCR associations to individual alleles difficult. In a later genetic analysis, fewer N-insertions in productive TCRs were reported among donors in an Asian-associated ancestry cluster than the roughly 700-donor mean. A later analysis found that HLA-associated TCR beta chains were more clonally expanded and had lower generation probabilities than equally common non-associated chains. A later genetic analysis associated a missense DCLRE1C variant with V-gene and J-gene trimming of TCR beta chains, and an independent cohort replicated the association. For the cohort, immune exposure information was limited to CMV serostatus. Some 15 rarely observed V segments, including chromosome 9 orphons, were excluded from the earlier analysis of several hundred of the donors because counts were too low. The sequencing pipeline was judged likely to have produced a cluster of highly shared sequence variants as a technical artifact. The study gave a list of around 170 TCR beta chains associated with cytomegalovirus. In an earlier analysis of some 500 of the donors, most TCR beta V segments appeared in productive rearrangements about 87% or about 30% of the time, broadly matching IMGT annotations. Only TCR beta chains were sequenced in this cohort, and the absence of alpha or paired-chain data limited detectable features. A later analysis found that TCR association rates varied across HLA loci, with DRB1 alleles showing the most associated TCRs and HLA-C alleles the fewest. Correlated functional status among segregating V segments might reflect linkage disequilibrium, but an unknown experimental factor could not be ruled out. Several of the top co-occurrence clusters appeared to be linked to parvovirus B19, influenza, CMV and Epstein-Barr virus, according to a later analysis. Some IMGT-functional V segments, including TRBV6-2 and TRBV6-3, could not be distinguished by the 87-base-pair reads and were therefore excluded. HLA typing was unavailable for some donors at each locus, so association tests used only the typed subset. In a later analysis, around 17,000 TCR beta sequences were associated with specific HLA alleles at a false discovery rate of 0.05. Most CMV-associated TCR beta chains appeared to be HLA-restricted in a later analysis, and the HLA associations seemed to be driven largely by CMV exposure. According to the authors, the approach could potentially be generalized to other disease states and immunological phenotypes.

Turning to this clone: Its target antigen remains unknown. The record has no base qualities; no much larger clone is one base away. Other DNA sequences in the same sample also yield this CDR3.

The cohort comprised some 680 healthy bone marrow donors. Cohort members were all nominally healthy when sampled, although unrecorded immune exposures were likely present. The donor tested CMV seronegative and was one of the 352 seronegative cohort members. A peripheral blood sample was collected from each donor, and TCR beta sequencing was performed on peripheral blood mononuclear cells. The Qiagen DNeasy Blood Extraction Kit was used to extract genomic DNA from the blood cell samples. Receptor amplification or capture employed the immunoSEQ multiplex PCR assay. The multiplex PCR relied on a mix of 60 forward primers for TCR Vbeta segments and 13 reverse primers for TCR Jbeta segments. The CDR3 region of rearranged TCR beta genes was amplified from genomic DNA by a multiplex PCR assay. Amplified TCR beta libraries were sequenced as 87-base-pair reads on the Illumina HiSeq System. On the study's bioinformatics: A later analysis tallied 75 million to 85 million unique TCR beta chains across the 666 repertoires, and about 10 million of those chains were shared by two or more donors. Raw reads were error-corrected and collapsed into unique sequences by a nearest-neighbor algorithm in which closely related sequences were merged to remove PCR and sequencing errors. Alignment of CDR3 sequences to IMGT reference sequences was used to assign V, D and J gene segments. For a sequence to be retained, a match of at least six nucleotides to both a V gene segment and a J gene segment was required. A rearrangement counted as productive if the CDR3 had no stop codons and remained in frame with V and J, and every other rearrangement counted as non-productive. CDR3 was defined according to IMGT convention as the region running from the second conserved V-encoded cysteine to the conserved J-encoded phenylalanine. The earlier analysis of fewer than 750 of the donors excluded sequences that lacked an unambiguous match to a single V gene segment. In an earlier analysis of 587 of the donors, V segments were called functional above 56.7% productive rearrangements and were called segregating when the between-donor standard deviation exceeded 5%. To diagnose cytomegalovirus status from the catalog of TCR beta chain sequences, a statistical classification framework was built. A later analysis assigned V and J genes by comparing TCR nucleotide sequences with IMGT/GENE-DB human TR gene sequences. A later analysis assigned CDR3 sequences and most-parsimonious VDJ recombination scenarios with the TCRdist pipeline. A later analysis defined each TCR beta chain by its CDR3 amino acid sequence plus V-gene family, and excluded reads lacking a unique V-gene family. A later analysis removed several hundred highly shared, low-generation-probability nucleotide sequences to deal with suspected cross-contamination and a sequencing artifact. A later analysis calculated a clonal expansion index for each public chain from normalized within-repertoire ranks of inferred template counts. In a later analysis, generation probabilities were computed with a VDJ recombination model fitted to out-of-frame rearrangements, and the resulting probabilities were checked against IGoR. A later analysis scored TCR-TCR, TCR-HLA and TCR-CMV co-occurrence with hypergeometric tests, applying a repertoire-size bias correction to TCR pairs. False discovery rates were estimated in a later analysis by permuting HLA or CMV assignments 20 times. In a later analysis, co-occurring TCRs were grouped with DBSCAN, and TCRdist sequence similarity was added when clustering was performed within HLA-allele-positive subsets. For co-occurrence clustering, repertoires with fewer than 30,000 or more than 120,000 public chains were excluded, along with roughly 5 repertoires with anomalous nucleotide sharing. The source is immuneACCESS, and TCRdb retained only in-frame sequences with V and J called. Part of the clones is not carried over; for the studies checked, unresolved V genes explain less than half of this, and the remainder is unexplained. V and J calls and clone size come straight from that table; D and trimming were deduced from the DNA. This sample comprises roughly 200,000 clones, 75% to 90% of them detected only once. 1.6% of the sample rests with the top ten.

V drops 4 bases and J drops 2 bases, leaving 8 bases in between. The germline V gene encodes CDR1 SGHTA and CDR2 FQGTGA. The CDR3 holds 13 amino acids from the cysteine to the phenylalanine. Only CDR3 DNA remains: 39 bases, in frame from the first base. The sequence came from a man aged 45 to 65 in good health and CMV-seronegative. This receptor chain uses TRBV7-3 and TRBJ1-1; D gene: possibly TRBD1, on 5 matching bases. The sequencing sample was made of PBMCs. The CDR3 sequence is CASSSQGNTEAFF. The sequenced DNA: TGTGCCAGCAGCTCCCAGGGAAACACTGAAGCTTTCTTT.